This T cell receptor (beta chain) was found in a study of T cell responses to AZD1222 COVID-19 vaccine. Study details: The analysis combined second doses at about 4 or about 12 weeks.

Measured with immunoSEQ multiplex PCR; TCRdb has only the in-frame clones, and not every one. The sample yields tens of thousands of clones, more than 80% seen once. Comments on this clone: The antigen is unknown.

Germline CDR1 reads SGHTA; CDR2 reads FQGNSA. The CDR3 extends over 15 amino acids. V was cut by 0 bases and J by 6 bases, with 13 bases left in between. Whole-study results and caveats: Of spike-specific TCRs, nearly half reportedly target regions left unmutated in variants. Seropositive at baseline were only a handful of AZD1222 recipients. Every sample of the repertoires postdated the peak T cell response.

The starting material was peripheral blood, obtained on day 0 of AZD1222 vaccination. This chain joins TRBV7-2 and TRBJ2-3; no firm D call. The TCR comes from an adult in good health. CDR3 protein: CASSLAPLSADTQYF. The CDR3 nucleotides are TGTGCCAGCAGCTTAGCGCCCCTCAGTGCCGATACGCAGTATTTT.